These T cell receptor beta chains were read from a single sample in a study of blood T cell repertoires in COVID-19. Produced via immunoSEQ multiplex PCR; TCRdb's table is partial and in-frame only. The table lists approximately 480,000 clones, around 90% of them singletons. Sequenced: PBMCs or T cells enriched from blood (not recorded which). The receptors were sampled from a woman between 18 and 30 years old who had recovered from COVID-19. Each CDR3 is given with its conserved first and last residue. D genes are given only for firm matches. Size is omitted from some rows. Given values are once, few, many or a class for expanded clones.

D gene,J gene,V gene,clone size,CDR3 DNA,CDR3 protein
.,TRBJ1-1,TRBV5-1,.,TGCGCCAGCAGCCAAACCTCGACTTCTATGGAAGCTTTCTTT,CASSQTSTSMEAFF
TRBD2,TRBJ2-1,TRBV5-1,.,TGCGCCAGCAGCTTGCCGGGAGGCTCCTACAATGAGCAGTTCTTC,CASSLPGGSYNEQFF
TRBD1,TRBJ1-2,TRBV28,.,TGTGCCAGCAGTTTACGGCGGGACAGGGACCGCTACACCTTC,CASSLRRDRDRYTF
.,TRBJ1-4,TRBV28,.,TGTGCCAGCAGTTACCAGACAGGTGGGAATGAAAAACTGTTTTTT,CASSYQTGGNEKLFF
.,TRBJ1-5,TRBV6-5,.,TGTGCCAGCAGTTACGGACTAAATAGCAATCAGCCCCAGCATTTT,CASSYGLNSNQPQHF
TRBD1,TRBJ1-1,TRBV11-2,.,TGTGCCAGCAGCTCGCCCGGGACAGGGGGTGGGAAAGCTTTCTTT,CASSSPGTGGGKAFF
.,TRBJ1-1,TRBV10-1,once,TGCGCCAGCAGTCCATTCCGACAGAACACTGAAGCTTTCTTT,CASSPFRQNTEAFF
.,TRBJ1-1,TRBV5-1,.,TGCGCCAGCAGCTTAAACAGGTTGAACACTGAAGCTTTCTTT,CASSLNRLNTEAFF
TRBD1,TRBJ1-2,TRBV2,few,TGTGCCAGCAGCATCGGACAGGGAAGCTATGGCTACACCTTC,CASSIGQGSYGYTF
TRBD1,TRBJ1-1,TRBV4-1,.,TGCGCCAGCAGCCAAGGAGGGGGCTTCATGAACACTGAAGCTTTCTTT,CASSQGGGFMNTEAFF
.,TRBJ1-2,TRBV30,.,TGTGCCTGGAGGAGGGGAGGCTATGGCTACACCTTC,CAWRRGGYGYTF
.,TRBJ2-4,TRBV30,.,TGTGCCTGGAGCCGAGACAGGACCAAAAACATTCAGTACTTC,CAWSRDRTKNIQYF
.,TRBJ1-2,TRBV5-8,.,TGTGCCAGCAGCTTTGCTACCCGCTATGGCTACACCTTC,CASSFATRYGYTF
TRBD1,TRBJ2-7,TRBV11-2,.,TGTGCCAGCAGGCCTGGACAGGGGGCCTACGAGCAGTACTTC,CASRPGQGAYEQYF
.,TRBJ1-5,TRBV30,.,TGTGCCTGGAGTGAGCAGCCGGGTCAGCCCCAGCATTTT,CAWSEQPGQPQHF
.,TRBJ1-1,TRBV18,.,TGTGCCAGCTCTCGCGACAGATCCATGAACACTGAAGCTTTCTTT,CASSRDRSMNTEAFF
.,TRBJ2-2,TRBV11-2,.,TGTGCCAGCAGCCTCCAGGGTTGGGGGGTTAACACCGGGGAGCTGTTTTTT,CASSLQGWGVNTGELFF
.,TRBJ2-4,TRBV28,.,TGTGCCAGCAGTCTACAGGGGGGGTACATTCAGTACTTC,CASSLQGGYIQYF
TRBD2,TRBJ2-1,TRBV2,.,TGTGCCAGCAGTCCAACCCTAGCGGATGAGCAGTTCTTC,CASSPTLADEQFF
.,TRBJ2-7,TRBV11-2,.,TGTGCCAGCAGCTTAGTCGCGAGCTACGAGCAGTACTTC,CASSLVASYEQYF
.,TRBJ1-2,TRBV29-1,.,TGCAGCACCCAAGGAGGGGCTAACTATGGCTACACCTTC,CSTQGGANYGYTF
.,TRBJ2-3,TRBV27,.,TGTGCCAGCAGTTTCTGGCAGAACACAGATACGCAGTATTTT,CASSFWQNTDTQYF
.,TRBJ2-1,TRBV7-2,.,TGTGCCAGCAGCCAAAGGGTACGCGGGAACAATGAGCAGTTCTTC,CASSQRVRGNNEQFF
.,TRBJ1-5,TRBV7-2,once,TGTGCCAGCAGCCACCAACAGGGAGGGGTTCAGCCCCAGCATTTT,CASSHQQGGVQPQHF
TRBD1,TRBJ1-1,TRBV10-2,.,TGCGCCAGCAGGACAGGGGACCGCGTTGGGCGTGACGGCGGCACTGAAGCTTTCTTT,CASRTGDRVGRDGGTEAFF
.,TRBJ1-2,TRBV5-1,.,TGCGCCAGCAGCTTGGGGACAGACGGCGTTAGCTACACCTTC,CASSLGTDGVSYTF